These 24 T cell receptor beta chains were all obtained from the same sample, sequenced in a study of cytomegalovirus exposure and HLA in healthy donors. The PCR used 60 Vbeta and 13 Jbeta primers. Libraries were prepared by immunoSEQ multiplex PCR; TCRdb keeps only in-frame clonotypes and omits some of them. Of 150,000 to 200,000 clones detected, around 84% appear once; the ten largest clones hold approximately 1.7%. Material: PBMCs. All receptors come from a woman in her late teens or twenties in good health and CMV-seronegative.

The chain uses TRBV7-8 and TRBJ2-7; 8 bases are a match to TRBD2. The CDR3 has 13 amino acids. Germline values: CDR1 SGHVS, CDR2 FQNEAQ. V lost 11 bases, J lost 2 bases, and 8 bases stayed unmatched. This chain's CDR3 is CAAGGGSAYEQYF. In DNA form, the CDR3 reads TGTGCCGCGGGGGGCGGGTCGGCCTACGAGCAGTACTTC.

This clone was detected only once. At one of its ends the junction is not consistent with the germline gene, which may arise from a read error. The rearrangement joins TRBV6-6 to TRBJ2-2, with TRBD2 identical over 14 bases. The germline gives CDR1 MNHNY, CDR2 SVGAGI (reference sequence). The CDR3 consists of 15 residues. DNA of the CDR3: TGTGCCAGCACTAGACTAGCGGGAGGGACCGGGGAGCTGTCTTTT. Residues: CASTRLAGGTGELSF.

The V call is TRBV7-8, the J call TRBJ2-1, with 9 bases identical to TRBD1. Looked up from germline, CDR1 is SGHVS and CDR2 is FQNEAQ. CDR3 size: 14 residues. The junction had 7 bases not matched to a gene; V was cut back by 4 bases and J by 9 bases. This CDR3 is CASSSLQGAGEQFF. In DNA form, the CDR3 reads TGTGCCAGCAGCTCATTACAGGGGGCGGGTGAGCAGTTCTTC. Complete variable domain (other parts from reference TRBV7-8 and TRBJ2-1): GAGVSQSPRYKVAKRGQDVALRCDPISGHVSLFWYQQALGQGPEFLTYFQNEAQLDKSGLPSDRFFAERPEGSVSTLKIQRTQQEDSAVYLCASSSLQGAGEQFFGPGTRLTVL.

This chain connects TRBV5-1 to TRBJ2-7; 11 bases fit TRBD2. CDR3 length: 14 amino acids. V lost 4 bases, J lost 5 bases, and 5 bases stayed unmatched. The germline gives CDR1 SGHRS, CDR2 YFSETQ. The CDR3: CASSLYSGGDEQYF. The CDR3, as DNA: TGCGCCAGCAGCCTCTATAGCGGGGGGGACGAGCAGTACTTC.

The chain is built from TRBV27 and TRBJ2-7; weak D call: TRBD2 (6 bases). Germline V gene data show CDR1 as MNHEY and CDR2 as SMNVEV (reference sequence). V lost 6 bases and J lost 6, with 15 bases in between. The CDR3 runs to 13 residues. The DNA of the CDR3 is TGTGCCAGCAGGGGACTTACCCTCCGCGAGCAGTACTTC. It is translated as CASRGLTLREQYF.

The rearrangement uses TRBV6-6 and TRBJ1-2; TRBD1 aligns across 7 bases. The CDR3 loop spans 13 amino acids. Germline lookup yields CDR1 MNHNY and CDR2 SVGAGI (reference sequence). Unmatched junction bases numbered 2, after V lost 1 base and J lost 6 bases. CDR3: CASSYYRGHGYTF. The CDR3 region has the DNA TGTGCCAGCAGTTACTACAGGGGCCATGGCTACACCTTC.

This chain joins TRBV4-2 and TRBJ2-3; 11 bases map to TRBD2. V trimming: 2 bases; J trimming: 4 bases; junction bases outside the gene matches: 11. Germline assignment: CDR1 LGHNA and CDR2 YNFKEQ. The length of the CDR3 is 18 residues. CDR3 DNA: TGTGCCAGCAGCCAATCCGGTTTAGCGGGAGGGGGGCCAGATACGCAGTATTTT. Its protein is CASSQSGLAGGGPDTQYF.

This clone was recorded once. V usage is TRBV10-2 and J usage is TRBJ1-1; 7 nucleotides agree with TRBD1. Germline-derived CDR1 and CDR2 are WSHSY and SAAADI. The junction had 7 bases not matched to a gene; V was cut back by 2 bases and J by 4 bases. The CDR3 has 15 residues. The CDR3 spells CASSEGAAGGTEAFF. The CDR3, as DNA: TGCGCCAGCAGTGAGGGGGCGGCAGGGGGCACTGAAGCTTTCTTT.

V gene TRBV6-6 combines with J gene TRBJ1-1, with TRBD1 matching 8 bases. After removal of 2 bases from V and 1 base from J, the junction contained 3 bases not matched to a gene. Per germline, CDR1 MNHNY and CDR2 SVGAGI (reference sequence). CDR3 length equals 15 residues. CDR3 sequence (DNA): TGTGCCAGCAGTTACCGGGACAGGTGGAACACTGAAGCTTTCTTT. As protein: CASSYRDRWNTEAFF.

About this clone: Other nucleotide sequences in the sample specify the same CDR3. The chain links TRBV27 to TRBJ1-5; D possibly corresponds to TRBD1 (6 bases). Deletions cut 5 bases from V and 7 bases from J, with 12 bases between. The CDR3 runs to 13 residues. Germline V CDR1 and CDR2: MNHEY, SMNVEV (reference sequence). CDR3 bases: TGTGCCAGCAGTACAACAGGGCGGCAGCCCCAGCATTTT. Translated: CASSTTGRQPQHF.

J is TRBJ2-5 and V is TRBV5-4, with TRBD1 matching over 8 bases. V lost 0 bases to trimming and J lost 4 bases; unmatched junction nucleotides: 5. This CDR3 comprises 15 residues. Per the germline V gene, CDR1 is SGHNT and CDR2 is YYREEE (reference sequence). The CDR3 reads CASSLAQGAGETQYF. CDR3 sequence (DNA): TGTGCCAGCAGCTTGGCGCAGGGGGCGGGAGAGACCCAGTACTTC.

Concerning this clone: One end of the junction does not line up with germline, which may come from a read error. The chain employs TRBV7-9 and TRBJ2-7; 7 nucleotides match TRBD2. This CDR3 region has 14 residues. Per germline, CDR1 SEHNR and CDR2 FQNEAQ (reference sequence). The CDR3 loop is CSSSPHGGGYEQYF. The CDR3 DNA is TGTTCCAGCAGCCCACACGGCGGGGGCTACGAGCAGTACTTC.

The chain joins TRBV19 to TRBJ1-6, with TRBD1 matching over 9 bases. Germline assignment: CDR1 LNHDA and CDR2 SQIVND (reference sequence). The CDR3 length is 15 residues. J lost 8 bases, V lost 8 bases, and 10 bases had no gene match. The CDR3 sequence: CASSLPGQGHSPLHF. CDR3 DNA sequence: TGTGCCAGTTCCCTGCCGGGACAGGGACATTCACCCCTCCACTTT.

The V and J genes are TRBV1 and TRBJ2-2; the table's TRBD2 call for D was not verified on the DNA. TRBV1 is shown as a pseudogene. The CDR3 length is 16 residues. In DNA form, the CDR3 reads TGCACCAGCAGCCTGGGACTAGCGGGGCGGGCCGGGGAGCTGTTTTTT. The encoded protein is CTSSLGLAGRAGELFF.

The chain uses TRBV19 and TRBJ2-1; possibly TRBD1 for D (5 bases). This CDR3 is 17 amino acids long. The germline gives CDR1 LNHDA, CDR2 SQIVND (reference sequence). V lost 1 base and J 0 bases, leaving 13 bases between the germline ends. The CDR3 is CASSIVLLRGSYNEQFF. CDR3 nucleotides: TGTGCCAGTAGTATAGTCCTACTTAGGGGCTCCTACAATGAGCAGTTCTTC.

The genes are TRBV7-6 and TRBJ2-7, with D unresolved. CDR3 length: 14 amino acids. CDR1 is SGHVS and CDR2 is FNYEAQ in the germline V gene. Deletions cut 0 bases from V and 2 bases from J, with 8 bases between. In DNA, the CDR3 is TGTGCCAGCAGCTTAGCGGGCCCAACCTACGAGCAGTACTTC. Translating gives CASSLAGPTYEQYF.

The chain recombines TRBV18 with TRBJ1-2, with TRBD1 matching 8 bases. V shed 6 bases, J shed 6 bases, and the junction held 12 bases outside the gene matches. Germline V gives CDR1 KGHSH, CDR2 LQKENI. The CDR3 runs 15 residues. The CDR3 protein is CASSPTGVWGNGYTF. The CDR3 region has the DNA TGTGCCAGCTCGCCGACAGGGGTCTGGGGCAATGGCTACACCTTC.

V gene TRBV7-8 combines with J gene TRBJ2-5; possibly TRBD1 for D (6 bases). The J call could be wrong; TRBJ2-7 is a better fit for the DNA end. Germline CDR1 SGHVS, CDR2 FQNEAQ. The CDR3 consists of 13 residues. The CDR3 DNA reads TGTGCCAGCAGCTTGGCAGGGGTCTACGAGCAGTACTTC. Translation gives CASSLAGVYEQYF.

This chain uses TRBV7-2 with TRBJ2-1, with TRBD1 identical over 9 bases. CDR1 is SGHTA, CDR2 FQGNSA, per germline. The CDR3 sequence is 14 residues long. Unmatched junction bases numbered 6, after V lost 5 bases and J lost 7 bases. CDR3 nucleotide sequence: TGTGCCAGCAGCCTCGGGACAGGGTGGAATGAGCAGTTCTTC. Translated, it gives CASSLGTGWNEQFF.

The chain uses TRBV29-1 and TRBJ2-7, with D maybe TRBD1 (6 bases). Germline CDR1 SQVTM, CDR2 ANQGSEA. V was pared by 6 bases and J by 0 bases, with 15 bases between. This CDR3 comprises 14 residues. The CDR3 here is CSVTRDTSSYEQYF. The CDR3 DNA reads as TGCAGCGTGACTCGGGACACGAGCTCCTACGAGCAGTACTTC.

The chain links TRBV4-2 to TRBJ2-7, with TRBD2 matching 7 bases. The V gene end was trimmed by 1 base and the J gene end by 1 base; junction bases not matched to a gene: 4. Germline values: CDR1 LGHNA, CDR2 YNFKEQ. CDR3 size: 15 residues. Written as DNA, the CDR3 is TGTGCCAGCAGCCAAGTCGACGGGAGGTCCTACGAGCAGTACTTC. It is translated as CASSQVDGRSYEQYF.

The chain combines TRBV7-9 with TRBJ2-5; TRBD2 matches at 7 bases. The V gene end was trimmed by 1 base and the J gene end by 4 bases; junction bases not matched to a gene: 9. Per the germline V gene, CDR1 is SEHNR and CDR2 is FQNEAQ (reference sequence). The CDR3 length is 16 residues. The CDR3 reads CASSLVEGRGVETQYF. The DNA of the CDR3 is TGTGCCAGCAGCTTAGTGGAAGGTCGGGGGGTAGAGACCCAGTACTTC.

The J gene is TRBJ2-1, the V gene TRBV4-1; 8 nucleotides align to TRBD2. From germline, CDR1 is MGHRA and CDR2 YSYEKL. V shed 5 bases, J shed 9 bases, and the junction held 9 bases outside the gene matches. There are 14 residues in the CDR3. CDR3 region: CASSGGTSAGEQFF. CDR3 sequence (DNA): TGCGCCAGCAGCGGCGGGACTAGTGCAGGTGAGCAGTTCTTC.

The CDR3 region is CASSPAEPNEKLFF. CDR3 in DNA: TGCGCCAGCAGCCCGGCGGAACCTAATGAAAAACTGTTTTTT. The chain couples TRBV5-1 to TRBJ1-4; D is undetermined. Germline CDR1 and CDR2: SGHRS and YFSETQ. V lost 4 bases to trimming and J lost 3 bases, with 10 bases between them. This CDR3 region has 14 residues.